In this sample, the clone carrying this TCR beta chain turned up a few times. TCRdb's table, derived via immunoSEQ multiplex PCR, lists solely in-frame clones and lacks some. The data contain hundreds of thousands of clones, over 90% of them seen just once; the ten biggest clones take up around 6%. Time point given: blood from clinic visit 5 months post-surgery; TSC patient then seizure free. These data originate in a study of brain T cells in children with intractable seizures. The V and J ends lost 5 bases and 0 bases, in that order; junction bases with no gene match: 11. CDR1 and CDR2 from the germline V gene are SEHNR and FQNEAQ (reference sequence). The CDR3 loop spans 18 amino acids.

The specimen comprised peripheral blood, sampled more than 4 months after surgery. The chain recombines TRBV7-9 with TRBJ2-2, with TRBD1 identical over 8 bases. This clonotype originated in a boy in the first two years of life with tuberous sclerosis and intractable seizures. In DNA, the CDR3 is TGTGCCAGCAGCCATAGGACAGGGAGGAGATCGAACACCGGGGAGCTGTTTTTT. Its translation: CASSHRTGRRSNTGELFF.